These T cell receptor beta chains were read from a single sample in a study of T-cell reconstitution after alpha-beta-depleted transplantation in children. TCRdb reprocessed the PCR reads via MiXCR and lists one record per CDR3 protein. The data show fewer than 500,000 distinct CDR3 sequences, around two fifths seen once. Material: PBMCs, obtained before TCRalphabeta/CD19-depleted stem cell transplant. These receptors all stem from a girl aged 2-10 years with aplastic anemia, due to receive a stem cell transplant. Both conserved end residues are part of each CDR3. The D gene is left open where the match is weak. Not all rows give a size; the values are once, few, many and, for expanded clones, a class.

D: .; J: TRBJ2-4; V: TRBV9; size: few; CDR3: CASSPRPGNSQNIQYF; DNA: TGTGCCAGCAGCCCCCGACCGGGCAATAGCCAAAACATTCAGTACTTC
D: .; J: TRBJ2-3; V: TRBV20-1; size: .; CDR3: CSAYGMSTDTQYF; DNA: TGCAGTGCCTACGGGATGAGCACAGATACGCAGTATTTT
D: .; J: TRBJ2-1; V: TRBV20-1; size: .; CDR3: CSASEASRPHEQFF; DNA: TGCAGTGCCAGTGAAGCTAGCAGACCCCACGAGCAGTTCTTC
D: .; J: TRBJ2-7; V: TRBV9; size: few; CDR3: CASSGTDSYEQYF; DNA: TGTGCCAGCAGTGGGACGGACTCCTACGAGCAGTACTTC
D: .; J: TRBJ2-7; V: TRBV29-1; size: .; CDR3: CSVRPQGPYEQYF; DNA: TGCAGCGTTCGGCCCCAGGGGCCCTACGAGCAGTACTTC
D: TRBD1; J: TRBJ2-7; V: TRBV6-1; size: .; CDR3: CASRRGQGETYEQYF; DNA: TGTGCCAGCAGACGAGGACAGGGTGAGACCTACGAGCAGTACTTC
D: TRBD2; J: TRBJ2-2; V: TRBV20-1; size: .; CDR3: CSARLARGELFF; DNA: TGCAGTGCCAGACTAGCGCGGGGGGAGCTGTTTTTT
D: .; J: TRBJ2-6; V: TRBV5-5; size: .; CDR3: CASSSSISGANVLTF; DNA: TGTGCCAGCAGCTCCTCGATCTCTGGGGCCAACGTCCTGACTTTC
D: TRBD1; J: TRBJ2-7; V: TRBV11-2; size: .; CDR3: CASSVRPGQGAHEQYF; DNA: TGTGCCAGCAGCGTCCGCCCGGGACAGGGGGCCCACGAGCAGTACTTC
D: .; J: TRBJ2-5; V: TRBV9; size: many; CDR3: CASSVGGQETQYF; DNA: TGTGCCAGCAGCGTAGGAGGACAAGAGACCCAGTACTTC
D: .; J: TRBJ1-2; V: TRBV5-5; size: .; CDR3: CASSPNPNPGFGYTF; DNA: TGTGCCAGCAGCCCGAACCCCAACCCCGGTTTCGGCTACACCTTC
D: .; J: TRBJ2-7; V: TRBV28; size: .; CDR3: CASRPTGHQRYEQYF; DNA: TGTGCCAGCAGGCCCACGGGTCACCAGCGGTACGAGCAGTACTTC
D: .; J: TRBJ2-3; V: TRBV12-3/TRBV12-4; size: few; CDR3: CASSFKDTQYF; DNA: TGTGCCAGCAGTTTTAAAGATACGCAGTATTTT
D: TRBD2; J: TRBJ2-1; V: TRBV12-3/TRBV12-4; size: .; CDR3: CASSLRPGLAGERNYNEQFF; DNA: TGTGCCAGCAGTTTAAGGCCCGGACTAGCGGGAGAGAGAAACTACAATGAGCAGTTCTTC
D: .; J: TRBJ2-1; V: TRBV15; size: many; CDR3: CATSWGGRGAVPFF; DNA: TGTGCCACCAGCTGGGGGGGCAGGGGGGCAGTTCCGTTCTTC
D: .; J: TRBJ1-5; V: TRBV20-1; size: .; CDR3: CSASLSGTASNQPQHF; DNA: TGCAGTGCTAGTTTGTCCGGGACCGCTTCCAATCAGCCCCAGCATTTT
D: .; J: TRBJ1-5; V: TRBV20-1; size: .; CDR3: CSAINREDQPQHF; DNA: TGCAGTGCTATTAACAGGGAGGATCAGCCCCAGCATTTT
D: .; J: TRBJ1-5; V: TRBV5-1; size: .; CDR3: CASSLGAPNQPQHF; DNA: TGCGCCAGCAGCCTGGGAGCCCCTAATCAGCCCCAGCATTTT
D: .; J: TRBJ2-3; V: TRBV7-2; size: .; CDR3: CASSLAAGGADTQYF; DNA: TGTGCCAGCAGCTTAGCGGCAGGGGGGGCAGATACGCAGTATTTT
D: .; J: TRBJ2-2; V: TRBV6-1; size: many; CDR3: CASSSLQANTGELFF; DNA: TGTGCCAGCAGCAGCCTTCAAGCGAACACCGGGGAGCTGTTTTTT
D: TRBD2; J: TRBJ2-2; V: TRBV2; size: .; CDR3: CPSTGSGSVNTGELFF; DNA: TGTCCCAGCACCGGAAGCGGGAGTGTGAACACCGGGGAGCTGTTTTTT
D: TRBD2; J: TRBJ2-3; V: TRBV10-3; size: .; CDR3: CAISPTNRGGTDTQYF; DNA: TGTGCCATCAGTCCGACTAACCGGGGGGGCACAGATACGCAGTATTTT
D: .; J: TRBJ2-4; V: TRBV27; size: few; CDR3: CASSLQGRVAKNIQYF; DNA: TGTGCCAGCAGTTTACAGGGGAGGGTAGCCAAAAACATTCAGTACTTC
D: .; J: TRBJ2-7; V: TRBV12-3/TRBV12-4; size: .; CDR3: CASSPPRDGISYEQYF; DNA: TGTGCCAGCAGCCCGCCCCGGGACGGAATTTCCTACGAGCAGTACTTC
D: .; J: TRBJ1-2; V: TRBV20-1; size: .; CDR3: CSAANEPGLGDGYNF; DNA: TGCAGTGCCGCCAACGAGCCGGGTCTAGGGGACGGCTACAACTTC
D: .; J: TRBJ2-3; V: TRBV4-2; size: many; CDR3: CASSQETRTDTQYF; DNA: TGTGCCAGCAGCCAAGAAACGCGCACAGATACGCAGTATTTT
D: .; J: TRBJ2-7; V: TRBV27; size: few; CDR3: CASSLSVRAREQYF; DNA: TGTGCCAGCAGTTTATCTGTCAGGGCGCGGGAGCAGTACTTC
D: .; J: TRBJ1-1; V: TRBV7-9; size: many; CDR3: CASSPSGIEAFF; DNA: TGTGCCAGCAGCCCCTCGGGTATTGAAGCTTTCTTT
D: .; J: TRBJ2-2; V: TRBV20-1; size: .; CDR3: CSASKVAGATGELFF; DNA: TGCAGTGCTAGTAAGGTGGCCGGAGCCACCGGGGAGCTGTTTTTT